The 9 T cell receptor beta chains below were found in one sample sequenced in a study of blood T cell repertoires in COVID-19. Assay used: immunoSEQ multiplex PCR; TCRdb lists only in-frame clones, some missing. Seen here are about 290,000 clones, approximately 86% observed once, and the top ten hold around 3.7%. Sequenced material: peripheral blood. The receptors derive from a woman in her forties or fifties with active or convalescent COVID-19.

The chain carries TRBV30 and TRBJ1-6, with unresolved D. The CDR3 is made up of 13 amino acids. CDR1 is GTSNPN, CDR2 SVGIG, per germline (reference sequence). V was cut by 2 bases and J by 8 bases, with 10 bases left in between. The CDR3 sequence is CAWSLARDSPLHF. CDR3 bases: TGTGCCTGGAGTCTCGCCCGCGATTCACCCCTCCACTTT.

This chain connects TRBV7-9 to TRBJ1-1; D gene uncertain. The V gene lost 1 base and the J gene lost 10 bases, with 10 bases spanning the gap. From germline, CDR1 is SEHNR and CDR2 FQNEAQ (reference sequence). The CDR3 is made up of 12 amino acids. DNA of the CDR3: TGTGCCAGCAGCTTAGTGGGGAGGGCAGCTTTCTTT. This translates into CASSLVGRAAFF.

The chain has TRBV11-2 and TRBJ1-1; TRBD1 matches at 7 bases. V was clipped by 2 bases and J by 3 bases; unmatched bases: 15. CDR3 length: 18 residues. Germline values: CDR1 SGHAT, CDR2 FQNNGV. Here the CDR3 DNA reads TGTGCCAGCAGCTTACGCCAGGGGGGCAACGTTAGGGACACTGAAGCTTTCTTT. This gives the protein CASSLRQGGNVRDTEAFF.

This clone was observed a few times. The chain employs TRBV7-8 and TRBJ1-5; D not resolved. This CDR3 spans 15 amino acids. Germline V gene data show CDR1 as SGHVS and CDR2 as FQNEAQ. V gave up 0 bases and J gave up 3 bases, with 9 bases separating them. The CDR3 protein is CASSLAGEPNQPQHF. In DNA, the CDR3 is TGTGCCAGCAGCTTAGCGGGAGAACCCAATCAGCCCCAGCATTTT. Drawing the rest from reference TRBV7-8 and TRBJ1-5, the complete variable domain is GAGVSQSPRYKVAKRGQDVALRCDPISGHVSLFWYQQALGQGPEFLTYFQNEAQLDKSGLPSDRFFAERPEGSVSTLKIQRTQQEDSAVYLCASSLAGEPNQPQHFGDGTRLSIL.

The V and J genes are TRBV18 and TRBJ1-4; a weak D match, TRBD1 (5 bases). The CDR3 has 15 amino acids. Germline-derived CDR1 and CDR2 are KGHSH and LQKENI. Trimming pared 4 bases from V and 6 bases from J, leaving 15 bases between. The CDR3 loop is CASSLTRVRDEKLFF. The CDR3 DNA follows: TGTGCCAGCTCACTAACCAGGGTACGGGATGAAAAACTGTTTTTT. The whole variable domain, filled in from reference TRBV18 and TRBJ1-4, reads NAGVMQNPRHLVRRRGQEARLRCSPMKGHSHVYWYRQLPEEGLKFMVYLQKENIIDESGMPKERFSAEFPKEGPSILRIQQVVRGDSAAYFCASSLTRVRDEKLFFGSGTQLSVL.

The chain links TRBV6-5 to TRBJ1-6, with 8 bases matching TRBD1. Unmatched junction bases numbered 10, after V lost 11 bases and J lost 10 bases. Germline V CDR1 and CDR2: MNHEY, SVGAGI. This CDR3 comprises 13 residues. The CDR3 protein is CAGPRTGNSPLHF. The DNA of the CDR3 is TGTGCCGGACCCCGGACAGGGAACTCACCCCTCCACTTT.

This chain joins TRBV7-8 and TRBJ2-5; the D gene is possibly TRBD2 (6 bases). The CDR3 sequence is 15 residues long. Between the trimmed V and J ends, which lost 5 bases and 6 bases, there was a span of 19 bases. Germline values: CDR1 SGHVS, CDR2 FQNEAQ. The CDR3 loop reads CASSPNRRVQQTQYF. CDR3 DNA sequence: TGTGCCAGCAGCCCAAACCGGAGGGTTCAGCAGACCCAGTACTTC.

The chain links TRBV4-1 to TRBJ2-7, with 14 bases fitting TRBD2. The trim removed 4 bases at V and 4 bases at J, leaving 12 bases unmatched. The CDR3 covers 18 residues. Germline CDR1 is MGHRA and CDR2 is YSYEKL. The CDR3 sequence is CASSPPRGLAGEGYEQYF. For the CDR3, the DNA is TGCGCCAGCAGCCCGCCGAGGGGACTAGCGGGAGAAGGGTACGAGCAGTACTTC.

CDR3 in amino acids: CASSYGGNYGYTF. CDR3 nucleotides: TGTGCCAGCAGTTACGGGGGGAACTATGGCTACACCTTC. The chain couples TRBV6-5 to TRBJ1-2, with a weak D call TRBD1 (5 bases). This CDR3 contains 13 residues. Germline V gives CDR1 MNHEY, CDR2 SVGAGI. Trimming removed 2 bases at V and 2 bases at J, with 6 bases between.